This TCR beta chain was identified during a study of blood T cell repertoires in COVID-19. Overall study: Sites in the United States, Italy and Spain provided acute and convalescent COVID-19 samples.

Patients at the Seattle site were enrolled during active infection and followed longitudinally. The CDR3 consists of 13 residues. CDR1 and CDR2 from the germline V gene are SQVTM and ANQGSEA. The V and J ends lost 8 bases and 5 bases respectively, with 16 bases between them. Measured with immunoSEQ multiplex PCR; TCRdb has only the in-frame clones, and not every one. This table holds some 200,000 clones, about 83% found once. Material for sequencing was peripheral blood. The V and J genes are TRBV29-1 and TRBJ2-1; D might be TRBD2 (5 bases). The sequence was obtained from a woman aged 30 to 39 with COVID-19, enrolled during active disease. The chain's CDR3 is CSTGRAGNNEQFF. The CDR3 DNA reads as TGCAGCACCGGGCGGGCCGGGAACAATGAGCAGTTCTTC.